These T cell receptor beta chains were read from a single sample in a study of blood T cell repertoires in COVID-19. TCRdb's table, derived via immunoSEQ multiplex PCR, lists solely in-frame clones and lacks some. This table has approximately 280,000 clones, around 90% appearing once. The specimen was peripheral blood. These receptors came from a man aged 18 to 29 with active or convalescent COVID-19. CDR3s include the opening cysteine and the closing phenylalanine or tryptophan. Fields, in order: V gene, D gene, clone size, J gene, CDR3 DNA, CDR3 protein. A D gene is named only where the DNA matches it firmly. Clone size is shown for a subset of rows, as once, few, many or a class of expanded clone.

>TRBV9|TRBD2|NA|TRBJ2-3
TGTGCCAGCAGCGTACATCTAGCGGGGGTATCAGATACGCAGTATTTT
CASSVHLAGVSDTQYF
>TRBV5-6|NA|NA|TRBJ1-2
TGTGCCAGCATGGGGGCGTTTGGAAGCTACACCTTC
CASMGAFGSYTF
>TRBV10-3|NA|once|TRBJ2-5
TGTGCCATCACCGAACCCCCTAGCATTGGTGAGACCCAGTACTTC
CAITEPPSIGETQYF
>TRBV7-2|NA|NA|TRBJ1-4
TGTGCCAGCAGGATTTGGGCCAGTCGGAATGAAAAACTGTTTTTT
CASRIWASRNEKLFF
>TRBV6-2/TRBV6-3|NA|NA|TRBJ1-5
TGTGCCAGCAGTTACGGGGGGATCGGACAGCCCCAGCATTTT
CASSYGGIGQPQHF
>TRBV3-1/TRBV3-2|NA|NA|TRBJ1-1
TGTGCCAGCAGCCAAGTATATCTTGTAGAGGAGGCCACTGAAGCTTTCTTT
CASSQVYLVEEATEAFF
>TRBV6-6|NA|NA|TRBJ1-1
TGTGCCAGCAGTTACTCATCGGCTGAAGCTTTCTTT
CASSYSSAEAFF
>TRBV27|NA|NA|TRBJ1-5
TGTGCCAGCAGTTTTACAGGCTTCGAACAGCCCCAGCATTTT
CASSFTGFEQPQHF
>TRBV7-9|TRBD1|once|TRBJ1-4
TGTGCCAGCAGTTCTAGACAGGGCGATGAAAAACTGTTTTTT
CASSSRQGDEKLFF
>TRBV13|NA|NA|TRBJ1-5
TGTGCCAGCAGCCCCGGGAGAAATCAGCCCCAGCATTTT
CASSPGRNQPQHF
>TRBV7-9|TRBD2|NA|TRBJ2-3
TGTGCCAGCAGCAACCTAGCGGTGGTGGTAGATACGCAGTATTTT
CASSNLAVVVDTQYF
>TRBV4-1|NA|NA|TRBJ2-2
TGCGCCAGCAGCCATCCTTCCCCCCCGACCGGGGAGCTGTTTTTT
CASSHPSPPTGELFF
>TRBV2|TRBD1|NA|TRBJ2-5
TGTGCCAGCAGTGATTCTTTAGGGGGCGAGACCCAGTACTTC
CASSDSLGGETQYF
>TRBV6-5|TRBD2|NA|TRBJ2-1
TGTGCCAGCAGCCTAGCGGGGGGGCCTCATGAGCAGTTCTTC
CASSLAGGPHEQFF
>TRBV20-1|NA|NA|TRBJ1-5
TGCAGTGCTAGTCAGGGATATGATAGCAATCAGCCCCAGCATTTT
CSASQGYDSNQPQHF
>TRBV9|NA|NA|TRBJ2-2
TGTGCCAGCAGCGGCCGAGGGGGCGGGGAGCTGTTTTTT
CASSGRGGGELFF
>TRBV5-4|NA|NA|TRBJ1-2
TGTGCCAGCAGCCAAACCCTTCCAGGTGGCTACACCTTC
CASSQTLPGGYTF
>TRBV10-3|TRBD1|NA|TRBJ2-1
TGTGCCATCAACCCTACAGGGGGCAATGAGCAGTTCTTC
CAINPTGGNEQFF
>TRBV10-3|TRBD2|NA|TRBJ2-1
TGTGCCATCAGAGATAGCGGGGCAGAGAATGAGCAGTTCTTC
CAIRDSGAENEQFF
>TRBV4-1|NA|few|TRBJ1-2
TGCGCCAGCAGCCTTTGGGACAAAAACTATGGCTACACCTTC
CASSLWDKNYGYTF
>TRBV14|NA|NA|TRBJ1-1
TGTGCCAGCAGCCTAAATTCGGGTACAGGGCGCACTGAAGCTTTCTTT
CASSLNSGTGRTEAFF
>TRBV4-3|TRBD1|NA|TRBJ1-4
TGCGCCAGCAGCCAGGGGACAGGGGTAACTAATGAAAAACTGTTTTTT
CASSQGTGVTNEKLFF
>TRBV29-1|NA|NA|TRBJ1-2
TGCAGCGTTGACACATATGGCTACACCTTC
CSVDTYGYTF
>TRBV18|NA|NA|TRBJ1-1
TGTGCCAGCTCACCGGCAATAAGGAACACTGAAGCTTTCTTT
CASSPAIRNTEAFF
>TRBV24-1|NA|NA|TRBJ1-5
TGTGCCACCCCGACCGGTGGACAGTATAGCAATCAGCCCCAGCATTTT
CATPTGGQYSNQPQHF
>TRBV2|TRBD1|NA|TRBJ1-2
TGTGCCAGCAGCCCCGGGACAGGGGGCATCTATGGCTACACCTTC
CASSPGTGGIYGYTF